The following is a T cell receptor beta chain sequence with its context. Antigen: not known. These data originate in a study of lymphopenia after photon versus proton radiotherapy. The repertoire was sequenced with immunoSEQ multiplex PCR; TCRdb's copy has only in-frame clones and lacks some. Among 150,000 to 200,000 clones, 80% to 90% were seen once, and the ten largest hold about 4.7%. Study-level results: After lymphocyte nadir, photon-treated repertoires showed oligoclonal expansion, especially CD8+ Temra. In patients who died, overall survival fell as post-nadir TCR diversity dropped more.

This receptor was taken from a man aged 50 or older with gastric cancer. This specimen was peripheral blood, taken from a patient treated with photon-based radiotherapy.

CDR3 protein: CASSKARGPRTEAFF. DNA for the CDR3: TGTGCCAGCAGCAAAGCTCGTGGCCCACGTACTGAAGCTTTCTTT. The J gene is TRBJ1-1, the V gene TRBV21-1; TRBD1, as called in the table, went unchecked against the DNA. TRBV21-1 is tagged as a pseudogene. This CDR3 has 15 residues.